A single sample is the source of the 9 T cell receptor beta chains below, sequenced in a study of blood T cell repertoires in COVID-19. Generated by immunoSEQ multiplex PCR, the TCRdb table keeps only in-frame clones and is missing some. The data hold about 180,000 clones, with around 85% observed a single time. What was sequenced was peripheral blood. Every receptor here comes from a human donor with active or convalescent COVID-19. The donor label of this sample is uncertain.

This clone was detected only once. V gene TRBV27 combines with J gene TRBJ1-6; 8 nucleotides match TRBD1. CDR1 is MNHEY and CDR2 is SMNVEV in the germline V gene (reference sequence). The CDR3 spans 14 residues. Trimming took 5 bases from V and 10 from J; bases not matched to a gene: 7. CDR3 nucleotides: TGTGCCAGCAGTCCAGACAGGGGACCCTCACCCCTCCACTTT. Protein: CASSPDRGPSPLHF.

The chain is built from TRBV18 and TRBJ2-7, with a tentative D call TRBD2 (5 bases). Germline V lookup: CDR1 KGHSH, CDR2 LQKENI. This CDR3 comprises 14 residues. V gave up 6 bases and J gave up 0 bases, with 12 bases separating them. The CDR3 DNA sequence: TGTGCCAGCTCGCTAGGACTCTCCTCCTACGAGCAGTACTTC. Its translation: CASSLGLSSYEQYF. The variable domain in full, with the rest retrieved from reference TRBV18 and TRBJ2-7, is NAGVMQNPRHLVRRRGQEARLRCSPMKGHSHVYWYRQLPEEGLKFMVYLQKENIIDESGMPKERFSAEFPKEGPSILRIQQVVRGDSAAYFCASSLGLSSYEQYFGPGTRLTVT.

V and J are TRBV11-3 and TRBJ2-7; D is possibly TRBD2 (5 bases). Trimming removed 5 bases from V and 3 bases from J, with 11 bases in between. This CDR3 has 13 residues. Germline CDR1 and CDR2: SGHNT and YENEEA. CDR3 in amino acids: CASSGEWGYEQYF. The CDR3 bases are TGTGCCAGCAGCGGGGAGTGGGGCTACGAGCAGTACTTC.

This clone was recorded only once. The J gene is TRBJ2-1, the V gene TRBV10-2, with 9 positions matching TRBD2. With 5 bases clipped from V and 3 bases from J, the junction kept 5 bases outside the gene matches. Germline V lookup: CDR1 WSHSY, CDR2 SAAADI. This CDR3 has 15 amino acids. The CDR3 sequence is CASSLGAGGYNEQFF. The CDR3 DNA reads TGCGCCAGCAGTTTAGGAGCGGGAGGCTACAATGAGCAGTTCTTC.

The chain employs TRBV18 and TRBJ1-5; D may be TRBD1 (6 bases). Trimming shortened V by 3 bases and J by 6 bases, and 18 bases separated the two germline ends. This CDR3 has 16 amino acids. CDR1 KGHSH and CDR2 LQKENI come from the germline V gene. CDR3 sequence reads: CASSPDDRIFAQPQHF. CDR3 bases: TGTGCCAGCTCACCTGACGACAGGATCTTTGCTCAGCCCCAGCATTTT.

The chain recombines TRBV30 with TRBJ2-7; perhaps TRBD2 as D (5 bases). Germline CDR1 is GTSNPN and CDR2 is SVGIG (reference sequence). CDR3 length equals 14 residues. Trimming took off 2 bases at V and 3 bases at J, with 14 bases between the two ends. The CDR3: CAWSPGSWFYEQYF. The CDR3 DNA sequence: TGTGCCTGGAGTCCGGGGTCATGGTTCTACGAGCAGTACTTC.

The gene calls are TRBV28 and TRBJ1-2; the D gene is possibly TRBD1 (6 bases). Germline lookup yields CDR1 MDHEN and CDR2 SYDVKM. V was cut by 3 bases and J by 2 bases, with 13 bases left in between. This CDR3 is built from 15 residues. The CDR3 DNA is TGTGCCAGCAGTTTCTCGGACAGAAACAACTATGGCTACACCTTC. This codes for CASSFSDRNNYGYTF.

The CDR3 nucleotides read TGTGCCAGCAGTTTATCGATGACAGGGGGCACTTCACCCCTCCACTTT. Amino acids: CASSLSMTGGTSPLHF. This chain joins TRBV27 and TRBJ1-6; TRBD1 matches at 10 bases. Germline trimming cut 0 bases from V and 9 bases from J; bases unmatched to any gene: 5. Germline CDR1 and CDR2: MNHEY and SMNVEV (reference sequence). The CDR3 has 16 residues.

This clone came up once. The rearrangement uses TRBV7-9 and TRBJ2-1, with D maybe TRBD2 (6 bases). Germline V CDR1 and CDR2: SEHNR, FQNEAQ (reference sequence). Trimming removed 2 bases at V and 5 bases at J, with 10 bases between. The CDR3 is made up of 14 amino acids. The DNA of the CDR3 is TGTGCCAGCAGCTTATATACGGGAGACAATGAGCAGTTCTTC. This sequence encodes CASSLYTGDNEQFF.